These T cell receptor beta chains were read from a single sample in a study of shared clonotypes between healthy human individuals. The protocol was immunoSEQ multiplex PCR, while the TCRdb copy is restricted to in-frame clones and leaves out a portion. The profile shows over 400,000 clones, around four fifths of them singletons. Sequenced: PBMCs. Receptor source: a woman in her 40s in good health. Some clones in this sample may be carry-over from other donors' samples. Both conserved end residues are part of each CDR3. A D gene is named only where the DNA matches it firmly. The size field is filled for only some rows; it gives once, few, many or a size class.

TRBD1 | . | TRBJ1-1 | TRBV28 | TGTGCCAGCACCCCAGGACAGGGGGTGGGCACTGAAGCTTTCTTT | CASTPGQGVGTEAFF
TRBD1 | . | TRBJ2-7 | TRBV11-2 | TGTGCCAGCAGCGCAGCGCGGACAGGGAGAATCTACGAGCAGTACTTC | CASSAARTGRIYEQYF
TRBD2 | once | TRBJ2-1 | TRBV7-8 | TGTGCCAGCAGCCCACACCGGGGGGGCGATGAGCAGTTCTTC | CASSPHRGGDEQFF
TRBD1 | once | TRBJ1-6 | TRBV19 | TGTGCCAGTAGTAAACCCCCGACAGGGGGACAGTCACCCCTCCACTTT | CASSKPPTGGQSPLHF
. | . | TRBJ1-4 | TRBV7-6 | TGTGCCAGCAGCTCCGGGTATGAGTATAATGAAAAACTGTTTTTT | CASSSGYEYNEKLFF
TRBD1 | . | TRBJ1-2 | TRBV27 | TGTGCCAGCAGTTGGGGGGCAGGGGGCACCTATGGCTACACCTTC | CASSWGAGGTYGYTF
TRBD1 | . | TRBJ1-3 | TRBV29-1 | TGCAGCGTAACGCCCCAGGGGGCTGGGGGAAACACCATATATTTT | CSVTPQGAGGNTIYF
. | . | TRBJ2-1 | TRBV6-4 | TGTGCCAGCAGTGAAGGGCCGGGAACCTACAATGAGCAGTTCTTC | CASSEGPGTYNEQFF
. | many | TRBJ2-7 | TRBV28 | TGTGCCAGCAGTTCTCTGAGCTCCTACGAGCAGTACTTC | CASSSLSSYEQYF
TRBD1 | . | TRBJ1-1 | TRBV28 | TGTGCCAGCAGTCTCCCAGGACAGGGGGCTGAAGCTTTCTTT | CASSLPGQGAEAFF
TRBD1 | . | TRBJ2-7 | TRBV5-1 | TGCGCCAGCAGCTCACCGGGACAGGGGGCCGGGGAGCAGTACTTC | CASSSPGQGAGEQYF
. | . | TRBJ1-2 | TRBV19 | TGTGCCAGTAGGGACCGGGACATCGGGGGCTACACCTTC | CASRDRDIGGYTF
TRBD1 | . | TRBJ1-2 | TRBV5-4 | TGTGCCAGCAGCTTACAGGGGGCGACGGGCTACACCTTC | CASSLQGATGYTF
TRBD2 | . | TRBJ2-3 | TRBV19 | TGTGCCAGTAGTATGGAACTAGCGGGCTTCACAGATACGCAGTATTTT | CASSMELAGFTDTQYF
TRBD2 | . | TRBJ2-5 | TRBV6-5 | TGTGCCAGCAGTTACTCCCTCGGGAGGGCCGCCGAGACCCAGTACTTC | CASSYSLGRAAETQYF
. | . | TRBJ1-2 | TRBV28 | TGTGCCACCACTACTAGGGGCAGGGACTATGGCTACACCTTC | CATTTRGRDYGYTF
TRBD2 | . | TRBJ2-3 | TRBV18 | TGTGCCAGCTCAGCACTAGCGGGGGACACAGATACGCAGTATTTT | CASSALAGDTDTQYF
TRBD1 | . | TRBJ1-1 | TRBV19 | TGTGCCAGTAGTGCGGGACAGGAGAGGGTCGGGGCTTTCTTT | CASSAGQERVGAFF
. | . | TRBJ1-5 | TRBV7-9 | TGTGCCAGCAGCTTGGGGGGCCTCAATCAGCCCCAGCATTTT | CASSLGGLNQPQHF
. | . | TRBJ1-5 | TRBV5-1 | TGCGCCAGCAGCCCAACGGGACGGTCCAATCAGCCCCAGCATTTT | CASSPTGRSNQPQHF
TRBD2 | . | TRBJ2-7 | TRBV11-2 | TGTGCCAGCAGACCGGTTCGGACTAGCGGGAGGTACGAGCAGTACTTC | CASRPVRTSGRYEQYF
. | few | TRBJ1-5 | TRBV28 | TGTGCCAGCAGTTTCGGGGCCCAGCATTTT | CASSFGAQHF
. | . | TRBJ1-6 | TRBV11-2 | TGTGCCAGCAGCTTAAATACAAATCGATCACCCCTCCACTTT | CASSLNTNRSPLHF
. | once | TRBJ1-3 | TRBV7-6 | TGTGCCAGCAGCTCACAAGTCTCTGGAAACACCATATATTTT | CASSSQVSGNTIYF
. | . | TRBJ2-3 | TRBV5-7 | TGTGCCAGCAGCTTGTGGGGAACGGGGGACACAGATACGCAGTATTTT | CASSLWGTGDTDTQYF
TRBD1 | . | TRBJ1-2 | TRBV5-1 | TGCGCCAGCAGCTTGGAAGGGACAGGGAGTTACAACTGGGGCTACACCTTC | CASSLEGTGSYNWGYTF
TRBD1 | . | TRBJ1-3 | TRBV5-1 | TGCGCCAGCAGCTTTGAGACAGGGGGCTCTTTCTCTGGAAACACCATATATTTT | CASSFETGGSFSGNTIYF
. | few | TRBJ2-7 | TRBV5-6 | TGTGCCAGCAGCTTGGTTGGCTCCGAGCAGTACTTC | CASSLVGSEQYF
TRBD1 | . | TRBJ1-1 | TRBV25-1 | TGTGCCAGCAGTGTGACAGGGGGCCCCGGAGTGGAAGCTTTCTTT | CASSVTGGPGVEAFF
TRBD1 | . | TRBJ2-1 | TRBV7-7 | TGTGCTAGCAGCTGGGGGCTCGGGACAGACAATGAGCAGTTCTTC | CASSWGLGTDNEQFF
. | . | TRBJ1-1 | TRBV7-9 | TGTGCCAGCAGCTTAAGGGGGGGGCATGGTGAAGCTTTCTTT | CASSLRGGHGEAFF
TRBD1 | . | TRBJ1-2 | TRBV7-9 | TGTGCCAGCAGCCCCGGCAGGGGGCAAAACTATGGCTACACCTTC | CASSPGRGQNYGYTF
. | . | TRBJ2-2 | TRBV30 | TGTGCCTGGAGTGTATATGGTCCCGGGGAGCTGTTTTTT | CAWSVYGPGELFF
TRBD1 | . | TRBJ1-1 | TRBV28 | TGTGCCAGCAGTGAGAACAGGGGAGGGATGAACACTGAAGCTTTCTTT | CASSENRGGMNTEAFF
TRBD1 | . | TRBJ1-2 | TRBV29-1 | TGCAGCGTAGAAGGGACAGGGAGACCGCTTTCAAACTATGGCTACACCTTC | CSVEGTGRPLSNYGYTF
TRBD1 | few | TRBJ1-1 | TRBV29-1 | TGCAGCGTTGAACCCGGGACAGGGACGGGGGAAGCTTTCTTT | CSVEPGTGTGEAFF
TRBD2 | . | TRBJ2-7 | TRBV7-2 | TGTGCCAGCAGCTTAGGACCTAGCGGACCCTACGAGCAGTACTTC | CASSLGPSGPYEQYF
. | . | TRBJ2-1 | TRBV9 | TGTGCCAGCAGCGTCGACTTAAGGGGTAATGAGCAGTTCTTC | CASSVDLRGNEQFF
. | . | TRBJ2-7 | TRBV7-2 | TGTGCCAGCAGCTCTGCCGGGCGGGGCGCCTACGAGCAGTACTTC | CASSSAGRGAYEQYF
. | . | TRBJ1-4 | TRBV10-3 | TGTGCCATCAAATCAGGGATTAATGAAAAACTGTTTTTT | CAIKSGINEKLFF
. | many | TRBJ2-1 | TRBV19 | TGTGCCAGTAGTGAGGGCCTCACGACGGAGCAGTTCTTC | CASSEGLTTEQFF
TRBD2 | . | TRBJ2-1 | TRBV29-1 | TGCAGCGTTGCCGGGAGGGCCTACAATGAGCAGTTCTTC | CSVAGRAYNEQFF
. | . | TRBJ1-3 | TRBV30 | TGTGCCTGGAAACCCGGAATGAGGAACACCATATATTTT | CAWKPGMRNTIYF
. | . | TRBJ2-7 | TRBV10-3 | TGTGCCATCAGTGTTACGGACTTAGAGGGAGAGCAGTACTTC | CAISVTDLEGEQYF
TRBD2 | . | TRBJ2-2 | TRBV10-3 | TGTGCCATCAGCTCCCGGACAGGATCTAGCGGGAGGGCGAACACCGGGGAGCTGTTTTTT | CAISSRTGSSGRANTGELFF
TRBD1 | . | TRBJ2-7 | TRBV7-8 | TGTGCCAGCAGCCCGGGGACAGGAAGCTTATCGAAGGAAGAGCAGTACTTC | CASSPGTGSLSKEEQYF
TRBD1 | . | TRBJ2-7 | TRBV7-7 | TGTGCTAGCAGCTTACGCCAGGGACAGGGGTACGAGCAGTACTTC | CASSLRQGQGYEQYF
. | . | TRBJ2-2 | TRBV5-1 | TGCGCCAGCAGCACCAGGGGTATTGGGACCGGGGAGCTGTTTTTT | CASSTRGIGTGELFF
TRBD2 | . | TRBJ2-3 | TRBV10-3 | TGTGCCACCACTCTAGCGGAGAGCACAGATACGCAGTATTTT | CATTLAESTDTQYF
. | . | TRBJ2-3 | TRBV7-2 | TGTGCCAGCAGCCCCTTAGTGGCAGATACGCAGTATTTT | CASSPLVADTQYF